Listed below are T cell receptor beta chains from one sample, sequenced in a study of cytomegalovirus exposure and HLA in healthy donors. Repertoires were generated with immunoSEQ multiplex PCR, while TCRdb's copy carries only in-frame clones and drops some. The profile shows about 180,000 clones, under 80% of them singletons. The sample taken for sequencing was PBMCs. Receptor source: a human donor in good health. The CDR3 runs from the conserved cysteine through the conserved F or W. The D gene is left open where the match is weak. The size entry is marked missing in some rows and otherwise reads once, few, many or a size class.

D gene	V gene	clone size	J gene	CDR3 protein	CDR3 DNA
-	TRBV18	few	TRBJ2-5	CASSPRRDTDGETQYF	TGTGCCAGCTCACCCCGAAGGGACACGGATGGGGAGACCCAGTACTTC
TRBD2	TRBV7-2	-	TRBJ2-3	CASRPPGTSGDTQYF	TGTGCCAGCAGACCCCCAGGGACTAGCGGTGATACGCAGTATTTT
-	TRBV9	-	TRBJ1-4	CASSSGGGLGANEKLFF	TGTGCCAGCAGCTCGGGGGGGGGCCTGGGAGCTAATGAAAAACTGTTTTTT
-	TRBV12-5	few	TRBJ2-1	CASGLSNEQFF	TGTGCTAGTGGTCTTAGCAATGAGCAGTTCTTC
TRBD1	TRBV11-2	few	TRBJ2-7	CASSLNLGQGNEQYF	TGTGCCAGCAGCTTAAATTTGGGACAGGGAAACGAGCAGTACTTC
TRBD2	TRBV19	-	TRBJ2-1	CASSAGGPYNEQFF	TGTGCCAGTAGTGCGGGGGGGCCTTACAATGAGCAGTTCTTC
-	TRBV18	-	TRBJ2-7	CASSPGVARGEQYF	TGTGCCAGCTCACCGGGAGTGGCTCGAGGGGAGCAGTACTTC
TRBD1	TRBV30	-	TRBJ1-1	CAWSERGRRTEAFF	TGTGCCTGGAGCGAAAGGGGGCGGCGGACTGAAGCTTTCTTT
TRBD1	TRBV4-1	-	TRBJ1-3	CASSPNPGGGNTIYF	TGCGCCAGCTCACCTAACCCAGGGGGTGGGAACACCATATATTTT
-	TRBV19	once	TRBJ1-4	CASSIVMGTANEKLFF	TGTGCCAGTAGTATTGTGATGGGGACTGCTAATGAAAAACTGTTTTTT
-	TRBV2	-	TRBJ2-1	CASSETAGTYNEQFF	TGTGCCAGCAGTGAAACTGCCGGGACCTACAATGAGCAGTTCTTC
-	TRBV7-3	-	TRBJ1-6	CASSTTGRNSPLHF	TGTGCCAGCAGCACAACAGGGAGAAATTCACCCCTCCACTTT
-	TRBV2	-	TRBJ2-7	CASRGRGNYEQYF	TGTGCCAGCAGAGGACGGGGAAACTACGAGCAGTACTTC
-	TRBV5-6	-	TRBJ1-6	CASSLSGSPLHF	TGTGCCAGCAGCTTGTCGGGTTCACCCCTCCACTTT
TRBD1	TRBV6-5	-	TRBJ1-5	CASKNRGPPPEPQHF	TGTGCCAGCAAAAACAGGGGTCCTCCCCCTGAGCCCCAGCATTTT
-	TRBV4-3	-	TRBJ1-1	CASSQDLYRKTEAFF	TGCGCCAGCAGCCAAGATCTATACAGGAAGACTGAAGCTTTCTTT
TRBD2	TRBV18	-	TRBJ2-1	CASSPRILAGANNEQFF	TGTGCCAGCTCACCACGAATTCTAGCGGGGGCTAACAATGAGCAGTTCTTC
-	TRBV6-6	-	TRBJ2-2	CTSSRRLGENTGELFF	TGTACCAGCAGCCGACGGTTAGGAGAGAACACCGGGGAGCTGTTTTTT
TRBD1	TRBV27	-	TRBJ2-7	CASGISRDRSYEQYF	TGTGCCAGCGGGATTTCCCGGGACAGGTCCTACGAGCAGTACTTC
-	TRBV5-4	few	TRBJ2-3	CASSLGGQFSDTQYF	TGTGCCAGCAGCTTGGGGGGCCAGTTTTCCGATACGCAGTATTTT
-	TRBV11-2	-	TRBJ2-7	CASSLGGGRAGYEQYF	TGTGCCAGCAGCTTGGGCGGGGGCAGGGCAGGCTACGAGCAGTACTTC
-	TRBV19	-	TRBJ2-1	CASSIGQGLPYNEQFF	TGTGCCAGTAGTATAGGTCAGGGTTTGCCCTACAATGAGCAGTTCTTC
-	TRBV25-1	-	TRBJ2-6	CASSELAPGVLTF	TGTGCCAGCAGTGAATTGGCACCGGGCGTCCTGACTTTC
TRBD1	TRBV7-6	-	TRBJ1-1	CASSYNRDRGNTEAFF	TGTGCCAGCAGCTATAACCGGGACAGGGGGAACACTGAAGCTTTCTTT
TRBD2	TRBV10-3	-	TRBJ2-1	CATGLAGGRRSYNEQFF	TGTGCCACCGGACTAGCGGGGGGTCGACGCTCCTACAATGAGCAGTTCTTC
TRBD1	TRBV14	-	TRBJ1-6	CASSQGQGNTSPLHF	TGTGCCAGCAGCCAGGGACAGGGTAACACTTCACCCCTCCACTTT
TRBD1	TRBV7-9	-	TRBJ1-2	CASSAQGAWGYTF	TGTGCCAGCAGCGCGCAGGGGGCTTGGGGCTACACCTTC
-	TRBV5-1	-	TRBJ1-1	CASSPQPDRSVEAFF	TGCGCCAGCAGCCCACAGCCCGACAGGTCGGTGGAAGCTTTCTTT
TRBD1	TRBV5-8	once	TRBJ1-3	CASSLRFTGGLGNTIYF	TGTGCCAGCAGCCTCCGCTTCACAGGGGGCCTAGGAAACACCATATATTTT
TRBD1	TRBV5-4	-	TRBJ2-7	CASRQGVGYEQYF	TGTGCCAGCAGGCAGGGGGTGGGCTACGAGCAGTACTTC